This is a list of T cell receptor beta chains from one sample in a study of T cells expressing NK-cell markers. TCRdb reprocessed the 5' RACE reads; each CDR3 protein has one entry and no DNA is given. The sample has around 380,000 distinct CDR3 sequences; the top ten hold about 11%. Input material: blood T cells: a sorted CD56 or NKG2C T cell subset, CD4+ or CD8+ T cells, or bulk PBMC T cells (not recorded which). These TCRs come from a woman in her fifties or sixties in good health. Each CDR3 is given with its conserved first and last residue. Each record gives: J gene, V gene, CDR3 protein.

>TRBJ2-1|TRBV4-2
CASSQDGTSGRAAYNEQFF
>TRBJ2-3|TRBV20-1
CSARDEWGDPTDTQYF
>TRBJ2-1|TRBV6-5
CASSYFDRGRYPEQFF
>TRBJ2-7|TRBV6-5
CASSQGQTYEQYF
>TRBJ2-7|TRBV20-1
CSASYSGEVSYEQYF
>TRBJ1-5|TRBV9
CASSVGFGNQPQHF
>TRBJ2-1|TRBV24-1
CATSDPSGRSYNEQFF
>TRBJ2-3|TRBV20-1
CSARVLSPGGAQYF
>TRBJ2-1|TRBV27
CASSLSLASGMMEQFF
>TRBJ2-6|TRBV24-1
CATSDPGTGLSGANVLTF
>TRBJ2-3|TRBV5-1
CASSLSETVRDTQYF
>TRBJ2-5|TRBV4-1
CASSQDGVLQETQYF
>TRBJ2-2|TRBV21-1
CASSPQGAPNTGELFF
>TRBJ2-5|TRBV12-3/TRBV12-4
CASSLAGQLGETQYF
>TRBJ2-1|TRBV11-2
CASSARTGGNEQFF
>TRBJ1-1|TRBV4-1
CASSQVDREAFF
>TRBJ2-7|TRBV5-4
CASSLYAGGPSEQYF
>TRBJ1-2|TRBV7-2
CASSFTKFGQGDNYGYTF